This TCR beta chain emerged from a study of shared clonotypes between healthy human individuals. Whole-study results and caveats: Specimens sampled were limited to blood, with tissue repertoires likely differing.

Germline values: CDR1 LNHDA, CDR2 SQIVND (reference sequence). This CDR3 has 15 amino acids. Trimming stripped 3 bases from V and 2 bases from J, with 11 bases between. Concerning this clone itself: What it binds is unknown.

Profiling relied on immunoSEQ multiplex PCR, and the TCRdb table lists in-frame clones only, not all of them. The sample consists of roughly 450,000 clones, approximately 79% of them appearing once. The sequence was collected from a woman aged 35 to 49 in good health. Some clones in this sample may be carry-over from other donors' samples. The V and J genes are TRBV19 and TRBJ1-5; the D is unclear. Sequenced: PBMCs. This CDR3 is CASSMTGKGNQPQHF. As DNA, the CDR3 is TGTGCCAGTAGTATGACCGGAAAGGGCAATCAGCCCCAGCATTTT.